This passage covers 6 T cell receptor beta chains from one sample sequenced in a study of blood T cell repertoires in COVID-19. Produced via immunoSEQ multiplex PCR; TCRdb's table is partial and in-frame only. Of 210,000 or so clones in the sample, approximately 80% are singletons; the top ten hold about 9.8%. The sequencing sample was made of PBMCs or T cells enriched from blood (not recorded which). These receptors originate from a woman aged 45-59 years with acute COVID-19.

Concerning this clone: A far larger clone is only one base removed, so a read error is likely. At the DNA level, this CDR3 is encoded by other sequences in the same sample as well. The V gene is TRBV18, the J gene TRBJ1-1, with TRBD1 as a possible D gene (5 bases). Germline CDR1 KGHSH, CDR2 LQKENI. Trimming shortened V by 2 bases and J by 1 base, and 5 bases separated the two germline ends. The CDR3 runs 13 residues. Written as DNA, the CDR3 is TGTGCCAGCTCACCAGGACAGAACACTGAAGCTTTCTTT. Its protein is CASSPGQNTEAFF.

This chain joins TRBV27 and TRBJ2-2; tentatively, D is TRBD1 (5 bases). The CDR3 contains 15 residues. Between the trimmed V and J ends, which lost 5 bases and 4 bases, there was a span of 14 bases. Germline CDR1 MNHEY, CDR2 SMNVEV (reference sequence). CDR3 sequence reads: CASSETASATGELFF. DNA of the CDR3: TGTGCCAGCAGTGAGACAGCTTCGGCCACCGGGGAGCTGTTTTTT.

This clone came up once. This chain links TRBV24-1 with TRBJ2-5, with 12 bases fitting TRBD1. CDR1 and CDR2 (germline): KGHDR, SFDVKD. This CDR3 contains 13 residues. V shed 10 bases and J 4 bases; nucleotides not matched to a gene: 3. The CDR3: CATGTGGLETQYF. The CDR3, as DNA: TGTGCCACTGGGACAGGGGGCTTAGAGACCCAGTACTTC.

This clone has a single count. The rearrangement uses TRBV20-1 and TRBJ2-1; TRBD2 aligns across 9 bases. V was pared by 3 bases and J by 6 bases, with 9 bases of the junction left unmatched. There are 15 residues in the CDR3. Germline CDR1 DFQATT, CDR2 SNEGSKA (reference sequence). The CDR3 sequence is CSASWAGGPSNEQFF. The CDR3 coding sequence is TGCAGTGCTAGTTGGGCGGGAGGGCCAAGCAATGAGCAGTTCTTC.

This clone was observed many times. The chain couples TRBV3-1 (or the pseudogene TRBV3-2) to TRBJ2-4, with TRBD2 matching 8 bases. The CDR3 extends over 15 amino acids. The V and J ends lost 4 bases and 0 bases, in that order; junction bases with no gene match: 2. CDR1 LGHDT and CDR2 YNNKEL come from the germline V gene (reference sequence). In DNA, the CDR3 is TGTGCCAGCAGCCCGGGGGGGGTAGCCAAAAACATTCAGTACTTC. Residues: CASSPGGVAKNIQYF.

The V and J genes are TRBV27 and TRBJ2-3, with 7 bases that match TRBD2. There are 14 residues in the CDR3. CDR1 is MNHEY and CDR2 is SMNVEV in the germline V gene (reference sequence). With 6 bases clipped from V and 4 bases from J, the junction kept 7 bases outside the gene matches. Here the CDR3 reads CASRLRGEADTQYF. CDR3 nucleotides: TGTGCCAGCAGACTCCGGGGGGAGGCAGATACGCAGTATTTT.